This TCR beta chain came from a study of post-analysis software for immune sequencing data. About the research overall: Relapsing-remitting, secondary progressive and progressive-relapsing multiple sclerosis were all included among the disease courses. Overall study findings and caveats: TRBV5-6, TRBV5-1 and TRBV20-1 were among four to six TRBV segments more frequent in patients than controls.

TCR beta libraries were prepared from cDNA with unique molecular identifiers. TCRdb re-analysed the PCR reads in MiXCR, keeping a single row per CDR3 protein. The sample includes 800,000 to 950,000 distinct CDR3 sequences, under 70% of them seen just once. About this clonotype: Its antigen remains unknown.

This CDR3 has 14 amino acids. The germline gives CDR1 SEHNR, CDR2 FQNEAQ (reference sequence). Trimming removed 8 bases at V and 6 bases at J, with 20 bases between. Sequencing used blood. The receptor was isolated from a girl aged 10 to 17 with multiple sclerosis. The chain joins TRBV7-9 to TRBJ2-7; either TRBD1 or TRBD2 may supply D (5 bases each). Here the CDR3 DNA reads TGTGCCAGCTCGAGGGGCCTAAGTGAGGGCGAGCAGTACTTC. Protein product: CASSRGLSEGEQYF.